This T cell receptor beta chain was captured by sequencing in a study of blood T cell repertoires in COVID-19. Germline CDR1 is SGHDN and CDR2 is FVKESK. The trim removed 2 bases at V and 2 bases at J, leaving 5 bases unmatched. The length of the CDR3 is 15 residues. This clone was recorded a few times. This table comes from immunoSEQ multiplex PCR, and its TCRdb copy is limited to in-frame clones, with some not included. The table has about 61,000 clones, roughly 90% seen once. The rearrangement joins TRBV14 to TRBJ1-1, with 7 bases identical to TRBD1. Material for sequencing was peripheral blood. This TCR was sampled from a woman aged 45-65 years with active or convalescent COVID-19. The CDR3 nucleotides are TGTGCCAGCAGCCAAAGACAGGGAGGAAACACTGAAGCTTTCTTT. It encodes CASSQRQGGNTEAFF.